These 15 T cell receptor beta chains share one sample of origin, sequenced in a study of tissue T cells after allogeneic stem cell transplantation. Produced via immunoSEQ multiplex PCR; TCRdb's table is partial and in-frame only. The repertoire includes about 5,000 clones, around half of them detected once, and roughly 5.5% sits in the top ten. Documented time point: mouse harvest day 7 after allogeneic transplant. Mouse grafts combined 10^7 T-cell-depleted bone marrow cells with 10^6 splenic CD5+ T cells. Sequencing was performed on gut tissue. These receptors came from a female BALB/c mouse given C57BL/6 T cells with graft-versus-host disease after an allogeneic hematopoietic cell transplant.

Comments on this clone: The gene names here belong to mouse. The read terminates 1 residue ahead of where the CDR3 ends, so the germline J gene completes it. The chain has TRBV12-2 and TRBJ2-3, with D maybe TRBD2 (6 bases). This CDR3 has 15 residues. Trimming took 0 bases from V and 0 from J, leaving 9 bases between them. Germline CDR1 is SGHLS and CDR2 is HYDKME. The CDR3 bases that were read are TGTGCCAGCTCTCTCGGGGGGACTAGTGCAGAAACGCTGTAT. The encoded protein is CASSLGGTSAETLY. The complete CDR3 protein is CASSLGGTSAETLYF.

For this clone: Here the gene names and germline are mouse. The read gets to within 1 residue of the CDR3 end, and the germline J gene fills in the rest. The V call is TRBV26, the J call TRBJ2-5, with 7 bases aligning to TRBD2. The J segment lost 5 bases and the V segment lost 0 bases, leaving 5 bases of the junction unmatched. The CDR3 is made up of 15 amino acids. Germline CDR1 KGHPV, CDR2 FQNQEV (reference sequence). The CDR3 spells CASSLSGGKGDTQYF. The sequenced CDR3 bases are TGTGCCAGCAGTCTGTCGGGGGGGAAGGGAGACACCCAGTAC.

This clone was seen more than once but under ten times. Each gene name is a mouse one. The DNA ends 1 residue before the CDR3 does, and the rest of the CDR3 is filled in from the germline J gene. This sequence joins TRBV26 and TRBJ1-4; D remains ambiguous. The germline V gene has CDR1 KGHPV and CDR2 FQNQEV (reference sequence). The V gene lost 4 bases and the J gene lost 7 bases, with 7 bases spanning the gap. CDR3 length: 12 amino acids. The sequenced CDR3 bases are TGTGCCAGCAGTCCAACAACCGAAAGATTATTT. The encoded protein is CASSPTTERLF. The full CDR3 protein is CASSPTTERLFF.

This clone was found a few times. The gene symbols are mouse symbols. The read comes to an end 1 residue before the CDR3 does, leaving the germline J gene to fill in the end. The chain carries TRBV1 and TRBJ2-3; TRBD2 aligns across 8 bases. The ends lost 1 base at V and 4 bases at J; junction bases unmatched: 7. Germline CDR1 and CDR2: NSQYPW and LRSPGD (reference sequence). The CDR3 contains 16 residues. CDR3 DNA, as far as it was read: TGCACCTGCAGTGCAGCTGGGGGGCGCATGTCAGAAACGCTGTAT. Its translation is CTCSAAGGRMSETLY. The complete CDR3 sequence is CTCSAAGGRMSETLYF.

This clone was found a few times. The gene names given are mouse names. With the read ending 1 residue before the CDR3 end, the germline J gene is used to fill in that end. This sequence joins TRBV3 and TRBJ1-2; D not resolved. Germline CDR1 is SNHLY and CDR2 is FYNGKV (reference sequence). This CDR3 region has 13 residues. The V end was cut by 6 bases, the J end by 0 bases, with 8 bases between. The CDR3 reads CASRDNANSDYTF. The sequenced part of the CDR3 DNA is TGTGCCAGCAGAGACAATGCAAACTCCGACTACACC.

A note on this clone: Gene names are mouse gene names. CDR3: CASSLRSYEQYF. The CDR3 bases that were read are TGTGCCAGCAGTCTACGCAGTTATGAACAGTAC. V is TRBV26 and J is TRBJ2-7, with unresolved D. From the germline J gene comes the end of the CDR3, since the read stops 1 residue before it. This CDR3 is built from 12 residues. Germline-derived CDR1 and CDR2 are KGHPV and FQNQEV (reference sequence). V gave up 3 bases and J gave up 4 bases, with 7 bases separating them. The full variable domain, in which reference TRBV26 and TRBJ2-7 provide the parts outside the CDR3, is NSKVIQTPRYLVKGQGQKAKMRCIPEKGHPVVFWYQQNKNNEFKFLINFQNQEVLQQIDMTEKRFSAECPSNSPCSLEIQSSEAGDSALYLCASSLRSYEQYFGPGTRLTVL.

Worth noting for this clone: Germline and genes: mouse. This chain's CDR3 is CASSLPGQGNTLYF. The sequenced part of the CDR3 DNA is TGTGCCAGCAGTCTTCCGGGACAGGGGAACACCTTGTAC. The genes are TRBV26 and TRBJ2-4; 10 bases line up with TRBD1. The read gets to within 1 residue of the CDR3 end, and the germline J gene fills in the rest. Germline loops: CDR1 KGHPV, CDR2 FQNQEV (reference sequence). The CDR3 contains 14 residues. J lost 6 bases, V lost 3 bases, and 3 bases had no gene match.

To note about this clone: Any gene name here is a mouse gene name. The read falls 1 residue short of the CDR3 end, and the missing part is taken from the germline J gene. This sequence joins TRBV3 and TRBJ1-4; 7 nucleotides agree with TRBD1. The length of the CDR3 is 14 residues. V gave up 4 bases and J gave up 4 bases; unmatched junction bases: 3. Looked up from germline, CDR1 is SNHLY and CDR2 is FYNGKV (reference sequence). The CDR3 is CASSYTGVNERLFF. Incomplete CDR3 DNA: TGTGCCAGCAGCTATACAGGGGTCAACGAAAGATTATTT.

This clone was detected a few times. The gene symbols are mouse symbols. Sequencing ends 1 residue short of the CDR3 end; the germline J gene provides the rest. The genes are TRBV26 and TRBJ2-5; tentatively, D is TRBD1 or TRBD2 (5 bases each). V gave up 1 base and J gave up 2 bases, with 7 bases separating them. This CDR3 is 14 amino acids long. In germline, CDR1 is KGHPV, CDR2 FQNQEV (reference sequence). CDR3 protein: CASSLFGGQDTQYF. The part of the CDR3 DNA that was read is TGTGCCAGCAGTCTGTTCGGGGGCCAAGACACCCAGTAC.

Points on this clone: These gene names are mouse names. This CDR3 reads CGAREGQGNSDYTF. The CDR3 DNA, read in part, is TGTGGTGCCCGGGAGGGACAGGGAAACTCCGACTACACC. V is TRBV20 and J is TRBJ1-2; 9 bases are shared with TRBD1. The read gets to within 1 residue of the CDR3 end, and the germline J gene fills in the rest. This CDR3 is 14 amino acids long. CDR1 is GFQATS, CDR2 STVNSAI, per germline. Trimming cost V 6 bases and J 1 base; bases outside gene matches: 6.

Details on this clone: The gene names here belong to mouse. The read falls 1 residue short of the CDR3 end, and the missing part is taken from the germline J gene. The rearrangement joins TRBV26 to TRBJ2-5, with 8 nucleotides matching TRBD2. The germline CDR1 and CDR2 sequences are KGHPV and FQNQEV (reference sequence). There are 16 residues in the CDR3. Trimming at V came to 0 bases and at J to 0 bases, leaving 2 bases not matched to a gene. The sequenced CDR3 bases are TGTGCCAGCAGTCTGTCCTGGGGGGCTAACCAAGACACCCAGTAC. Translation gives CASSLSWGANQDTQY. The entire CDR3 sequence reads CASSLSWGANQDTQYF.

This clone has a handful of counts. Gene names refer to mouse genes. Coverage ceases 1 residue before the CDR3 finishes, and the germline J gene fills in the end. The chain carries TRBV4 and TRBJ2-4, with 7 bases lining up with TRBD2. The CDR3 spans 15 residues. Germline CDR1 reads LGHDT; CDR2 reads YNNKQL (reference sequence). V was pared by 5 bases and J by 0 bases, with 5 bases of the junction left unmatched. CDR3 sequence: CASSIGGGSQNTLYF. CDR3 DNA (partial): TGTGCCAGCAGCATCGGGGGGGGAAGTCAAAACACCTTGTAC. The full variable domain, rest sourced from reference TRBV4 and TRBJ2-4, is ETAVFQTPNYHVTQVGNEVSFNCKQTLGHDTMYWYKQDSKKLLKIMFSYNNKQLIVNETVPRRFSPQSSDKAHLNLRIKSVEPEDSAVYLCASSIGGGSQNTLYFGAGTRLSVL.

Remarks on this clone: Gene names denote mouse genes. The CDR3 end lies 1 residue beyond the end of the read and is filled in from the germline J gene. V gene TRBV23 combines with J gene TRBJ2-3; the D call in the table, TRBD2, was not verified against the DNA. Germline V gene lookup returns CDR1 KGHTA and CDR2 FQNQQP. The CDR3 spans 14 residues. The CDR3 bases that were read are TGCTCCAGCAGTCAATCGGGGGGGGCGGAAACGCTGTAT. Residues: CSSSQSGGAETLY. The CDR3 in its entirety is CSSSQSGGAETLYF.

A remark on this clone: Genes and germline come from the mouse. Partial CDR3 DNA: TGTGCCAGCAGCCAAACAGGGAGAGGGGGTGCAGAAACGCTGTAT. Translation gives CASSQTGRGGAETLY. The CDR3 reads in full as CASSQTGRGGAETLYF. The rearrangement uses TRBV2 and TRBJ2-3; possibly TRBD1 for D (6 bases). The CDR3 extends 1 residue past the end of the read, so its final part is completed from the germline J gene. The germline gives CDR1 LGHNA, CDR2 YSYQKL. Trimming took off 2 bases at V and 1 base at J, with 13 bases between the two ends. This CDR3 has 16 amino acids.

Turning to this clone: Gene names follow the mouse nomenclature. The sequenced fragment ends 1 residue before the CDR3 boundary, so the rest is inferred from the germline J gene. V is TRBV3 and J is TRBJ2-4; 8 bases match TRBD2. In germline, CDR1 is SNHLY, CDR2 FYNGKV (reference sequence). The CDR3 extends over 15 amino acids. V was clipped by 5 bases and J by 0 bases; unmatched bases: 4. CDR3 DNA, as far as it was read: TGTGCCAGCAGCCCGGACTGGGCTAGTCAAAACACCTTGTAC. Translated: CASSPDWASQNTLY. In full, the CDR3 reads CASSPDWASQNTLYF.